These 14 T cell receptor beta chains were all obtained from the same sample, sequenced in a study of T cell changes during pregnancy in multiple sclerosis. Clones were read by immunoSEQ multiplex PCR, and TCRdb kept only the in-frame ones, dropping some. This table holds 20,000 to 25,000 clones, 85% to 90% found once. This material consisted of CD8+ T cells from peripheral blood mononuclear cells, taken in the first trimester of pregnancy. The source is a female donor with multiple sclerosis, enrolled in a pregnancy study.

The chain combines TRBV6-1 with TRBJ2-5, with 14 bases that match TRBD2. Germline V gene data show CDR1 as MNHNS and CDR2 as SASEGT. The CDR3 has 15 residues. V lost 4 bases and J lost 4; bases outside the gene matches: 2. The CDR3 DNA reads TGTGCCAGCAGTGGACTAGCGGGAGGGCCAGAGACCCAGTACTTC. Protein: CASSGLAGGPETQYF.

In this sample, this clone turned up once. The chain uses TRBV7-6 and TRBJ2-3, with 8 nucleotides matching TRBD2. The V segment lost 1 base and the J segment 0 bases; nucleotides outside the gene matches: 15. The germline V gene encodes CDR1 SGHVS and CDR2 FNYEAQ. The CDR3 sequence is 20 residues long. This CDR3 is CASSLVGLREAFSSTDTQYF. In nucleotides, the CDR3 is TGTGCCAGCAGCTTAGTCGGGTTGCGGGAGGCCTTCTCTAGCACAGATACGCAGTATTTT.

The gene calls are TRBV7-8 and TRBJ2-2; 9 bases match TRBD2. CDR1 and CDR2 from the germline V gene are SGHVS and FQNEAQ. The CDR3 runs 15 residues. Germline trimming cut 4 bases from V and 5 bases from J; bases unmatched to any gene: 5. The CDR3 coding sequence is TGTGCCAGCAGCTCTAGCGGGACGGTTACCGGGGAGCTGTTTTTT. It yields the protein CASSSSGTVTGELFF.

The chain carries TRBV10-3 and TRBJ2-6; tentatively, D is TRBD1 (6 bases). Germline V gene lookup returns CDR1 ENHRY and CDR2 SYGVKD. The CDR3 length is 19 residues. V was trimmed by 3 bases and J by 0 bases, leaving 18 bases between them. CDR3: CAISDPSRTATSGANVLTF. The CDR3 nucleotides read TGTGCCATCAGTGATCCCTCCAGGACAGCCACCTCTGGGGCCAACGTCCTGACTTTC.

This clone ranks as medium-sized. This chain connects TRBV27 to TRBJ1-5; D is unclear. V was pared by 6 bases and J by 3 bases, with 12 bases between. Germline lookup yields CDR1 MNHEY and CDR2 SMNVEV (reference sequence). The CDR3 is 14 amino acids. CDR3 in DNA: TGTGCCAGCAGAGAGGGTCAGGACAATCAGCCCCAGCATTTT. This encodes CASREGQDNQPQHF.

The chain has TRBV10-1 and TRBJ2-1, with 13 nucleotides matching TRBD2. V gave up 3 bases and J gave up 2 bases; unmatched junction bases: 10. Germline V lookup: CDR1 WNHNN, CDR2 SYGVQD (reference sequence). This CDR3 region has 19 residues. The CDR3 protein is CASSDQGGTSGIPYNEQFF. Written as DNA, the CDR3 is TGCGCCAGCAGTGACCAGGGGGGGACTAGCGGGATCCCCTACAATGAGCAGTTCTTC.

The chain carries TRBV10-3 and TRBJ2-7, with 10 positions matching TRBD2. V shed 2 bases, J shed 2 bases, and the junction held 0 bases outside the gene matches. In germline, CDR1 is ENHRY, CDR2 SYGVKD. CDR3 length: 14 amino acids. This CDR3 is CAISEGLAAYEQYF. In DNA, the CDR3 is TGTGCCATCAGTGAGGGACTAGCGGCCTACGAGCAGTACTTC.

The V gene is TRBV7-6, the J gene TRBJ2-5; D gene uncertain. Germline CDR1 SGHVS, CDR2 FNYEAQ. Trimming took off 5 bases at V and 1 base at J, with 11 bases between the two ends. The CDR3 totals 14 residues. The CDR3 loop is CASSVQRSQETQYF. DNA for the CDR3: TGTGCCAGCAGCGTTCAGCGCTCCCAAGAGACCCAGTACTTC.

This clone was picked up many times. The identical CDR3 is also encoded by other nucleotide sequences in the sample. The V gene is TRBV6-4, the J gene TRBJ2-1, with TRBD2 identical over 7 bases. This CDR3 comprises 15 residues. Trimming at V came to 0 bases and at J to 1 base, leaving 0 bases not matched to a gene. CDR1 MRHNA and CDR2 SNTAGT come from the germline V gene. CDR3 DNA sequence: TGTGCCAGCAGTGACTCTAGCGGGTCCTACAATGAGCAGTTCTTC. Amino acids: CASSDSSGSYNEQFF.

V and J are TRBV28 and TRBJ2-7; D gene unclear. This CDR3 has 11 amino acids. V was clipped by 5 bases and J by 3 bases, with 5 bases between them. Germline lookup yields CDR1 MDHEN and CDR2 SYDVKM. The CDR3 coding sequence is TGTGCCAGCAGTGACAACTACGAGCAGTACTTC. This translates into CASSDNYEQYF.

V gene TRBV4-1 combines with J gene TRBJ1-5, with no clear D. Looked up from germline, CDR1 is MGHRA and CDR2 is YSYEKL. V gave up 0 bases and J gave up 4 bases, with 10 bases separating them. The CDR3 is 15 residues long. CDR3 nucleotides: TGCGCCAGCAGCCAAGATCTCGGGGATAATCAGCCCCAGCATTTT. Residues: CASSQDLGDNQPQHF.

CDR3 loop: CASSPRPDRGGNTEAFF. DNA of the CDR3: TGTGCCAGCAGCCCCCGTCCGGACAGGGGGGGAAACACTGAAGCTTTCTTT. The rearrangement links TRBV7-9 to TRBJ1-1; 10 positions agree with TRBD1. This CDR3 spans 17 amino acids. CDR1 is SEHNR and CDR2 is FQNEAQ in the germline V gene (reference sequence). The J segment lost 2 bases and the V segment lost 5 bases, leaving 11 bases of the junction unmatched.

The chain couples TRBV4-3 to TRBJ2-4; no reliable D call. The CDR3 length is 15 residues. Trimming cost V 1 base and J 8 bases, with 15 bases left between them. The germline gives CDR1 LGHNA, CDR2 YSLEER. The CDR3 protein is CASSQAIGDVHIQYF. The CDR3 region has the DNA TGCGCCAGCAGCCAAGCGATAGGAGATGTACACATTCAGTACTTC.

The rearrangement uses TRBV30 and TRBJ2-1; 7 nucleotides line up with TRBD2. Germline CDR1 is GTSNPN and CDR2 is SVGIG (reference sequence). With V trimmed by 8 bases and J by 1 base, 8 bases remained unmatched. The CDR3 spans 14 residues. In DNA, the CDR3 is TGTGCCCGAGCCGCGGGAGCATCCTACAATGAGCAGTTCTTC. Translated, it gives CARAAGASYNEQFF.